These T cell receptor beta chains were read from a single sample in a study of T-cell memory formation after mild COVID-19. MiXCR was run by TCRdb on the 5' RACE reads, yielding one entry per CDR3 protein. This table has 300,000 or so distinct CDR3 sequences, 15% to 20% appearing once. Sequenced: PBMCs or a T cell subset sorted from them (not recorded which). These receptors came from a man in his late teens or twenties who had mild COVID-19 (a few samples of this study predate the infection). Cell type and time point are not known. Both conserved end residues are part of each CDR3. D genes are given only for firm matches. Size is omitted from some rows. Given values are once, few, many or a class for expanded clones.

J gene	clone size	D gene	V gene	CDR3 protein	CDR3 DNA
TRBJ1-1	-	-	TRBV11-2	CASSSGAGTEAFF	TGTGCCAGCAGCTCGGGGGCCGGGACTGAAGCTTTCTTT
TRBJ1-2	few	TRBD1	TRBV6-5	CASSYDRGTGYTF	TGTGCCAGCAGTTACGACAGGGGCACTGGCTACACCTTC
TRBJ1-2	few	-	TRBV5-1	CASSRDTDVLNGYTF	TGCGCCAGCAGCCGCGACACCGACGTCCTAAATGGCTACACCTTC
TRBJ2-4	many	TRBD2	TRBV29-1	CSVGREGGIQYF	TGCAGCGTAGGGAGGGAGGGAGGCATTCAGTACTTC
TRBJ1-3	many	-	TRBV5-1	CASSPDRQGDSGNTIYF	TGCGCCAGCAGCCCCGACCGACAAGGCGACTCTGGAAACACCATATATTTT
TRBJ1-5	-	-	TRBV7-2	CASSPGINQPQHF	TGTGCCAGCAGCCCGGGAATCAATCAGCCCCAGCATTTT
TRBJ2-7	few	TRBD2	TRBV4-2	CASSQGALAGGRYEQYF	TGTGCCAGCAGCCAAGGGGCCCTAGCGGGGGGGCGCTACGAGCAGTACTTC
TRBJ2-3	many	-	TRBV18	CASSPSDTQYF	TGTGCCAGCTCACCATCGGATACGCAGTATTTT
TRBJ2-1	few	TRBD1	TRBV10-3	CAISETDRGYNEQFF	TGTGCCATCAGTGAGACGGACAGGGGCTACAATGAGCAGTTCTTC
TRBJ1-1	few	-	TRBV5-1	CASSLEGARDTEAFF	TGCGCCAGCAGCTTGGAAGGGGCTAGGGACACTGAAGCTTTCTTT
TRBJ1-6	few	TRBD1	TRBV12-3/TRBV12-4	CASSRGQGVWSSPLHF	TGTGCCAGCAGTCGGGGACAGGGCGTATGGAGTTCACCCCTCCACTTT
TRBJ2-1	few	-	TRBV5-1	CASSPVAGSYNEQFF	TGCGCCAGCAGCCCAGTGGCTGGCTCCTACAATGAGCAGTTCTTC
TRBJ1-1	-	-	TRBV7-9	CASSFMRGETEAFF	TGTGCCAGCAGCTTTATGAGGGGCGAAACTGAAGCTTTCTTT
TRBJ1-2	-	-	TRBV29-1	CSVVAGRGYGYTF	TGCAGCGTTGTGGCAGGACGGGGATATGGCTACACCTTC
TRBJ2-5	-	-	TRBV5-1	CASSLSDETQYF	TGCGCCAGCAGCTTGAGTGACGAGACCCAGTACTTC
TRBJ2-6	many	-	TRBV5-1	CASSLGQGVSGANVLTF	TGCGCCAGCAGCTTGGGGCAGGGAGTCTCTGGGGCCAACGTCCTGACTTTC
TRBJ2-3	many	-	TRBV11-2	CASRGLRVHTDTQYF	TGTGCCAGCAGGGGTCTCAGGGTCCACACAGATACGCAGTATTTT
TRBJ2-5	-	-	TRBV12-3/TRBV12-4	CASSLAGGEVVTQYF	TGTGCCAGCAGTTTAGCGGGGGGCGAGGTGGTGACCCAGTACTTC
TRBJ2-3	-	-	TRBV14	CASSQVEGACGTDTQYF	TGTGCCAGCAGCCAAGTTGAGGGCGCGTGCGGCACAGATACGCAGTATTTT
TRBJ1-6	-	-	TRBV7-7	CASSVNTGSPLHF	TGTGCTAGCAGCGTTAATACGGGTTCACCCCTCCACTTT
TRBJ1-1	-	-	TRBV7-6	CASSRPMTGLTEAFF	TGTGCCAGCAGTCGCCCAATGACAGGTCTCACTGAAGCTTTCTTT
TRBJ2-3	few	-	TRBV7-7	CASSLNGHTDTQYF	TGTGCCAGCAGCTTAAACGGCCACACAGATACGCAGTATTTT
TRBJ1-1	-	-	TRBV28	CASSPRGFGAFF	TGTGCCAGCAGTCCCCGGGGTTTTGGAGCTTTCTTT
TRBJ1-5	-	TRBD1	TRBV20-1	CSAQTGGYSNQPQHF	TGCAGTGCGCAAACAGGGGGCTATAGCAATCAGCCCCAGCATTTT
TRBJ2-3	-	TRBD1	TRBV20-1	CSSWTRDRGTDTQYF	TGCAGTTCCTGGACCCGGGACAGGGGCACAGATACGCAGTATTTT
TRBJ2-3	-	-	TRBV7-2	CASSLDGHTDTQYF	TGTGCCAGCAGCTTGGACGGGCACACAGATACGCAGTATTTT
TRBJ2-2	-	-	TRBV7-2	CASSLVQAAGELFF	TGTGCCAGCAGCTTAGTCCAGGCCGCCGGGGAGCTGTTTTTT
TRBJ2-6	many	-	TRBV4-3	CASSQDHPGSSGANVLTF	TGCGCCAGCAGCCAAGATCATCCAGGGAGCTCTGGGGCCAACGTCCTGACTTTC
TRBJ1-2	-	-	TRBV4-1	CASSHPGNGYTF	TGCGCCAGCAGCCATCCGGGAAATGGCTACACCTTC
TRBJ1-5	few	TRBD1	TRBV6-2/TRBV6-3	CASSDRQGYNQPQHF	TGTGCCAGCAGTGATCGACAGGGGTACAATCAGCCCCAGCATTTT
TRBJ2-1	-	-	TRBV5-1	CASSLDPGDSYNEQFF	TGCGCCAGCAGCTTGGATCCCGGTGACTCCTACAATGAGCAGTTCTTC
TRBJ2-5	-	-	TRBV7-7	CASSFSLGETQYF	TGTGCTAGCAGCTTTTCTTTAGGGGAGACCCAGTACTTC
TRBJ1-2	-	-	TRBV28	CATNPLGAGYGYTF	TGTGCCACCAACCCTCTGGGGGCGGGCTATGGCTACACCTTC
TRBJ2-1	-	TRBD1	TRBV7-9	CASSPSRGQGNNEQFF	TGTGCCAGCAGCCCAAGTAGGGGACAGGGGAACAATGAGCAGTTCTTC
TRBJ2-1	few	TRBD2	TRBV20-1	CSAQRGGIEQFF	TGCAGTGCCCAGCGGGGGGGCATTGAGCAGTTCTTC
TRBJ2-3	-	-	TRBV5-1	CASSLSGDSTDTQYF	TGCGCCAGCAGCTTGTCTGGGGACAGCACAGATACGCAGTATTTT
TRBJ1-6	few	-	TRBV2	CASIGNSPLHF	TGTGCCAGCATAGGGAATTCACCCCTCCACTTT
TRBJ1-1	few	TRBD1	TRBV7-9	CASSLSGTAVEAFF	TGTGCCAGCAGCTTATCCGGGACAGCGGTTGAAGCTTTCTTT
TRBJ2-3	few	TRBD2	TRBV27	CASSLSPGRRGGTDTQYF	TGTGCCAGCAGTTTATCGCCGGGGCGGCGGGGGGGCACAGATACGCAGTATTTT
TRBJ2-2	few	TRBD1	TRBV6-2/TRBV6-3	CATDRATNTGELFF	TGTGCCACCGACAGGGCCACGAACACCGGGGAGCTGTTTTTT
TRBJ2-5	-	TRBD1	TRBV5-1	CASSPQGRTETQYF	TGCGCCAGCAGCCCACAGGGGCGGACGGAGACCCAGTACTTC
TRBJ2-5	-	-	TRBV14	CASSSRWGETQYF	TGTGCCAGCAGCTCCCGGTGGGGGGAGACCCAGTACTTC
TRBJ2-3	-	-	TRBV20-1	CSASEGLYTDTQYF	TGCAGTGCTAGTGAGGGGTTATACACAGATACGCAGTATTTT
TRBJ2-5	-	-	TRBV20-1	CSADLRTGAKETQYF	TGCAGTGCCGACCTTCGAACGGGGGCCAAAGAGACCCAGTACTTC
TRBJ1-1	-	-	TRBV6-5	CASSYFSGQRNTEAFF	TGTGCCAGCAGTTACTTTAGCGGACAGAGAAACACTGAAGCTTTCTTT
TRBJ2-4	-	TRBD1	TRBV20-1	CSAWRDRVGNIQYF	TGCAGTGCTTGGAGGGACAGGGTCGGAAACATTCAGTACTTC
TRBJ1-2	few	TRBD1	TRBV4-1	CASSHETGAYYGYTF	TGCGCCAGCAGCCACGAGACAGGGGCCTATTATGGCTACACCTTC
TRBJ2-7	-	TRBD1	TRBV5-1	CASSVGQAGEQYF	TGCGCCAGCAGCGTAGGACAGGCGGGCGAGCAGTACTTC
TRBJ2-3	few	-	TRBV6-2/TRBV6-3	CASSYGLANTDTQYF	TGTGCCAGCAGTTACGGGCTAGCGAATACAGATACGCAGTATTTT
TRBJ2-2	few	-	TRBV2	CASSALRTANTGELFF	TGTGCCAGCAGTGCCCTCAGGACTGCGAACACCGGGGAGCTGTTTTTT
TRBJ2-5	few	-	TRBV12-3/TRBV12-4	CASSFWEGTQYF	TGTGCCAGCAGTTTCTGGGAAGGGACCCAGTACTTC
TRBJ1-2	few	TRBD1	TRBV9	CASSVTGTGAYGYTF	TGTGCCAGCAGCGTTACCGGGACAGGGGCCTATGGCTACACCTTC
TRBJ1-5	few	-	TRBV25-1	CASSATGDSNQPQHF	TGTGCCAGCAGTGCCACCGGGGACAGCAATCAGCCCCAGCATTTT